This is a list of T cell receptor beta chains from one sample in a study of cytomegalovirus exposure and HLA in healthy donors. TCRdb's table, derived via immunoSEQ multiplex PCR, lists solely in-frame clones and lacks some. The sample has more than 150,000 clones; about 78% are singletons. The sample consisted of PBMCs. These receptor sequences come from a male donor in good health and CMV-seronegative. CDR3s include the opening cysteine and the closing phenylalanine or tryptophan. D genes are given only for firm matches. Clone size is not always given. Where it is, it says once, few, many or a class for expanded clones.

CDR3 protein: CASSVSSLNEQFF; CDR3 DNA: TGTGCCAGCAGTGTTAGTAGCCTGAATGAGCAGTTCTTC; V gene: TRBV6-4; clone size: NA; D gene: NA; J gene: TRBJ2-1
CDR3 protein: CASSLQGGGYEQYF; CDR3 DNA: TGTGCCAGCAGCTTACAGGGCGGGGGCTACGAGCAGTACTTC; V gene: TRBV7-2; clone size: NA; D gene: TRBD2; J gene: TRBJ2-7
CDR3 protein: CASSGGGQETQYF; CDR3 DNA: TGTGCCAGCAGCGGGGGAGGGCAGGAGACCCAGTACTTC; V gene: TRBV9; clone size: once; D gene: TRBD2; J gene: TRBJ2-5
CDR3 protein: CATRTSGSYGYNEQFF; CDR3 DNA: TGTGCCACAAGGACTAGCGGGAGTTATGGGTACAATGAGCAGTTCTTC; V gene: TRBV27; clone size: NA; D gene: TRBD2; J gene: TRBJ2-1
CDR3 protein: CASSLAVSSYEQYF; CDR3 DNA: TGTGCCAGCAGTCTAGCGGTATCCTCCTACGAGCAGTACTTC; V gene: TRBV6-5; clone size: NA; D gene: TRBD2; J gene: TRBJ2-7
CDR3 protein: CASSLGQEVYGYTF; CDR3 DNA: TGTGCCAGCTCCCTGGGGCAAGAAGTCTATGGCTACACCTTC; V gene: TRBV18; clone size: NA; D gene: NA; J gene: TRBJ1-2
CDR3 protein: CASSQDGAGNTEAFF; CDR3 DNA: TGCGCCAGCAGCCAAGATGGGGCAGGGAACACTGAAGCTTTCTTT; V gene: TRBV4-1; clone size: NA; D gene: NA; J gene: TRBJ1-1
CDR3 protein: CASSSGTGGFYGYTF; CDR3 DNA: TGCGCCAGCAGCTCGGGGACAGGGGGCTTCTATGGCTACACCTTC; V gene: TRBV5-1; clone size: once; D gene: TRBD1; J gene: TRBJ1-2
CDR3 protein: CASTQPTNEPGANVLTF; CDR3 DNA: TGTGCCAGCACACAACCAACTAATGAACCTGGGGCCAACGTCCTGACTTTC; V gene: TRBV2; clone size: NA; D gene: NA; J gene: TRBJ2-6
CDR3 protein: CASSLTRGEQFF; CDR3 DNA: TGTGCCAGTAGTCTCACACGGGGTGAGCAGTTCTTC; V gene: TRBV19; clone size: NA; D gene: NA; J gene: TRBJ2-1
CDR3 protein: CASSRRTGSTSVYTF; CDR3 DNA: TGTGCCAGCAGTAGACGGACAGGGAGTACCAGTGTCTACACCTTC; V gene: TRBV6-5; clone size: NA; D gene: TRBD1; J gene: TRBJ1-2
CDR3 protein: CASRGLAGVSDTQYF; CDR3 DNA: TGTGCCAGCAGAGGACTAGCGGGAGTTTCAGATACGCAGTATTTT; V gene: TRBV2; clone size: NA; D gene: TRBD2; J gene: TRBJ2-3
CDR3 protein: CASTGDRGTPGANVLTF; CDR3 DNA: TGTGCCAGTACGGGGGACAGGGGGACCCCTGGGGCCAACGTCCTGACTTTC; V gene: TRBV13; clone size: NA; D gene: TRBD1; J gene: TRBJ2-6
CDR3 protein: CASSYSLSDEQFF; CDR3 DNA: TGTGCCAGCAGTTACTCCCTGTCGGATGAGCAGTTCTTC; V gene: TRBV6-5; clone size: few; D gene: NA; J gene: TRBJ2-1
CDR3 protein: CASSQALLGELFF; CDR3 DNA: TGCGCCAGCAGCCAAGCCCTTCTCGGGGAGCTGTTTTTT; V gene: TRBV4-3; clone size: NA; D gene: NA; J gene: TRBJ2-2
CDR3 protein: CASSQVAGRPNNEQFF; CDR3 DNA: TGCGCCAGCAGCCAAGTGGCAGGGCGGCCAAACAATGAGCAGTTCTTC; V gene: TRBV4-3; clone size: NA; D gene: NA; J gene: TRBJ2-1
CDR3 protein: CASGLVEREAFF; CDR3 DNA: TGTGCTAGTGGTTTGGTAGAGCGTGAAGCTTTCTTT; V gene: TRBV12-5; clone size: NA; D gene: NA; J gene: TRBJ1-1
CDR3 protein: CASRRGGDEKLFF; CDR3 DNA: TGTGCCAGCCGGCGGGGGGGGGATGAAAAACTGTTTTTT; V gene: TRBV28; clone size: NA; D gene: NA; J gene: TRBJ1-4
CDR3 protein: CASSLGQQETQYF; CDR3 DNA: TGTGCCAGCAGCTTGGGACAGCAAGAGACCCAGTACTTC; V gene: TRBV7-6; clone size: NA; D gene: TRBD1; J gene: TRBJ2-5
CDR3 protein: CASSMGTGRAYEQYF; CDR3 DNA: TGTGCCAGTAGTATGGGGACAGGGAGGGCCTACGAGCAGTACTTC; V gene: TRBV19; clone size: few; D gene: TRBD1; J gene: TRBJ2-7
CDR3 protein: CASSLASYEQYF; CDR3 DNA: TGTGCCAGCAGCTTAGCGTCCTACGAGCAGTACTTC; V gene: TRBV11-2; clone size: NA; D gene: NA; J gene: TRBJ2-7
CDR3 protein: CASSESGTAYGYTF; CDR3 DNA: TGTGCCAGCAGTGAATCGGGAACTGCCTATGGCTACACCTTC; V gene: TRBV6-1; clone size: NA; D gene: NA; J gene: TRBJ1-2
CDR3 protein: CASSVGQGYGQYF; CDR3 DNA: TGCGCCAGCAGCGTGGGACAGGGTTACGGGCAGTACTTC; V gene: TRBV5-1; clone size: NA; D gene: TRBD1; J gene: TRBJ2-7
CDR3 protein: CASEGDYEQYF; CDR3 DNA: TGTGCCAGCGAAGGGGACTACGAGCAGTACTTC; V gene: TRBV28; clone size: NA; D gene: NA; J gene: TRBJ2-7
CDR3 protein: CATSMGQANQPQHF; CDR3 DNA: TGTGCCACCAGCATGGGACAGGCGAATCAGCCCCAGCATTTT; V gene: TRBV15; clone size: NA; D gene: TRBD1; J gene: TRBJ1-5
CDR3 protein: CASSLTGHRLEAFF; CDR3 DNA: TGTGCCAGCAGTTTAACGGGACACCGGCTCGAAGCTTTCTTT; V gene: TRBV6-5; clone size: few; D gene: NA; J gene: TRBJ1-1
CDR3 protein: CASIQGNYEQYF; CDR3 DNA: TGTGCCAGCATCCAGGGGAACTACGAGCAGTACTTC; V gene: TRBV2; clone size: NA; D gene: NA; J gene: TRBJ2-7
CDR3 protein: CASSFGTGGSPLHF; CDR3 DNA: TGTGCCAGCAGCTTTGGGACAGGGGGTTCACCCCTCCACTTT; V gene: TRBV13; clone size: few; D gene: TRBD1; J gene: TRBJ1-6
CDR3 protein: CASSPIGGSNTEAFF; CDR3 DNA: TGTGCCAGCTCACCAATAGGGGGTAGTAACACTGAAGCTTTCTTT; V gene: TRBV18; clone size: few; D gene: NA; J gene: TRBJ1-1
CDR3 protein: CSVDRRDRSTDTQYF; CDR3 DNA: TGCAGCGTTGATCGGCGGGACAGGTCCACAGATACGCAGTATTTT; V gene: TRBV29-1; clone size: NA; D gene: TRBD1; J gene: TRBJ2-3
CDR3 protein: CASSPWVAVPSGNTIYF; CDR3 DNA: TGTGCCAGCAGCCCCTGGGTAGCAGTTCCCTCTGGAAACACCATATATTTT; V gene: TRBV9; clone size: once; D gene: NA; J gene: TRBJ1-3
CDR3 protein: CSVGGGRYEQYF; CDR3 DNA: TGCAGCGTTGGGGGGGGGCGGTACGAGCAGTACTTC; V gene: TRBV29-1; clone size: NA; D gene: NA; J gene: TRBJ2-7
CDR3 protein: CASSGGTGLDQPQHF; CDR3 DNA: TGTGCCAGCAGCGGAGGGACAGGGTTGGATCAGCCCCAGCATTTT; V gene: TRBV9; clone size: NA; D gene: TRBD1; J gene: TRBJ1-5
CDR3 protein: CASSIGRGLYNEQFF; CDR3 DNA: TGTGCCAGCAGCATCGGGCGGGGACTCTACAATGAGCAGTTCTTC; V gene: TRBV9; clone size: NA; D gene: NA; J gene: TRBJ2-1
CDR3 protein: CASSRADRAVRYGYTF; CDR3 DNA: TGTGCCAGCAGTCGGGCTGACAGGGCGGTACGGTATGGCTACACCTTC; V gene: TRBV27; clone size: NA; D gene: TRBD1; J gene: TRBJ1-2
CDR3 protein: CASSPVRTTGELFF; CDR3 DNA: TGTGCCAGCTCACCGGTGAGAACCACCGGGGAGCTGTTTTTT; V gene: TRBV18; clone size: NA; D gene: NA; J gene: TRBJ2-2
CDR3 protein: CASSARQGNNSPLHF; CDR3 DNA: TGTGCCAGCAGCGCCCGACAGGGGAATAATTCACCCCTCCACTTT; V gene: TRBV9; clone size: NA; D gene: TRBD1; J gene: TRBJ1-6
CDR3 protein: CASSYSGGEPYEQYF; CDR3 DNA: TGTGCCAGCAGCTATAGCGGGGGGGAACCCTACGAGCAGTACTTC; V gene: TRBV5-6; clone size: NA; D gene: TRBD2; J gene: TRBJ2-7
CDR3 protein: CASSEGLASSYNEQFF; CDR3 DNA: TGTGCCAGCAGCGAGGGACTAGCGAGCTCCTACAATGAGCAGTTCTTC; V gene: TRBV7-3; clone size: NA; D gene: TRBD2; J gene: TRBJ2-1
CDR3 protein: CASSLVAGVETQYF; CDR3 DNA: TGTGCCAGCAGCTTAGTCGCGGGAGTCGAGACCCAGTACTTC; V gene: TRBV11-2; clone size: once; D gene: TRBD2; J gene: TRBJ2-5
CDR3 protein: CASRRGQGGELFF; CDR3 DNA: TGTGCCAGTCGCAGGGGGCAAGGCGGGGAGCTGTTTTTT; V gene: TRBV19; clone size: NA; D gene: TRBD1; J gene: TRBJ2-2
CDR3 protein: CASSLGAGDEKLFF; CDR3 DNA: TGCGCCAGCAGCTTGGGGGCAGGTGATGAAAAACTGTTTTTT; V gene: TRBV5-1; clone size: NA; D gene: NA; J gene: TRBJ1-4
CDR3 protein: CASTQGATGNTIYF; CDR3 DNA: TGCGCCAGTACCCAGGGGGCAACTGGAAACACCATATATTTT; V gene: TRBV5-1; clone size: NA; D gene: TRBD1; J gene: TRBJ1-3
CDR3 protein: CAITGAGANVLTF; CDR3 DNA: TGTGCCATCACCGGGGCTGGGGCCAACGTCCTGACTTTC; V gene: TRBV10-3; clone size: NA; D gene: NA; J gene: TRBJ2-6
CDR3 protein: CATSRGQGALNTEAFF; CDR3 DNA: TGTGCCACCAGCAGAGGACAGGGGGCTCTGAACACTGAAGCTTTCTTT; V gene: TRBV15; clone size: NA; D gene: TRBD1; J gene: TRBJ1-1
CDR3 protein: CASRLTGTGSDGYTF; CDR3 DNA: TGTGCCAGCAGACTAACCGGGACAGGGTCGGATGGCTACACCTTC; V gene: TRBV5-5; clone size: NA; D gene: TRBD1; J gene: TRBJ1-2